The 6 T cell receptor beta chains presented below share a single source sample, sequenced in a study of glioma-infiltrating T cells after dendritic cell vaccination. The repertoire was sequenced with immunoSEQ multiplex PCR; TCRdb's copy has only in-frame clones and lacks some. The data show tens of thousands of clones, with about 83% seen just once and 2.5% to 3% held by the top ten. This material consisted of blood, taken before dendritic cell vaccination. The receptors derive from a human donor with glioblastoma.

This clone was observed a few times. The chain combines TRBV4-3 with TRBJ2-5; possibly TRBD2 for D (6 bases). The germline V gene encodes CDR1 LGHNA and CDR2 YSLEER. Trimming took 3 bases from V and 4 from J, leaving 21 bases between them. The CDR3 contains 17 residues. The CDR3 DNA reads as TGCGCCAGCAGCCAGCGACCGTACGCGGGGATAAGAGAGACCCAGTACTTC. Encoded protein: CASSQRPYAGIRETQYF.

The chain links TRBV7-9 to TRBJ2-2; 9 nucleotides match TRBD1. CDR1 and CDR2 (germline): SEHNR, FQNEAQ (reference sequence). V dropped 4 bases and J dropped 5; count of bases not matched to a gene: 8. The CDR3 extends over 16 amino acids. CDR3 protein: CASSSLQGAQTGELFF. CDR3 sequence (DNA): TGTGCCAGCAGCTCACTACAGGGGGCGCAAACCGGGGAGCTGTTTTTT.

V gene TRBV9 combines with J gene TRBJ2-5; possible D gene TRBD2, 6 bases. The CDR3 is 13 amino acids. Trimming took off 4 bases at V and 5 bases at J, with 12 bases between the two ends. The germline gives CDR1 SGDLS, CDR2 YYNGEE. CDR3: CASSPREVETQYF. The CDR3 bases are TGTGCCAGCAGCCCGAGGGAGGTGGAGACCCAGTACTTC. Filled out from reference TRBV9 and TRBJ2-5, the complete variable domain reads DSGVTQTPKHLITATGQRVTLRCSPRSGDLSVYWYQQSLDQGLQFLIQYYNGEERAKGNILERFSAQQFPDLHSELNLSSLELGDSALYFCASSPREVETQYFGPGTRLLVL.

The gene calls are TRBV23-1 and TRBJ1-1; a possible D gene is TRBD1 (6 bases). TRBV23-1 is sorted into the ORF group, with uncertain function. The CDR3 covers 14 residues. Trimming took 2 bases from V and 3 from J, leaving 10 bases between them. The CDR3 DNA reads TGCGCCAGCAGTCAAGAAGGGGGGGACACTGAAGCTTTCTTT. This translates into CASSQEGGDTEAFF.

This chain links TRBV29-1 with TRBJ2-5; D possibly corresponds to TRBD1 (6 bases). V was trimmed by 2 bases and J by 5 bases, leaving 9 bases between them. The CDR3 runs to 12 residues. Germline lookup yields CDR1 SQVTM and CDR2 ANQGSEA. CDR3 DNA: TGCAGCGTTGAAAGGACAGATGAGACCCAGTACTTC. This sequence encodes CSVERTDETQYF.

CDR3 region: CARRDKYQETQYF. DNA for the CDR3: TGTGCCAGAAGGGACAAGTACCAAGAGACCCAGTACTTC. The chain joins TRBV2 to TRBJ2-5; D perhaps matches TRBD1 (6 bases). Per germline, CDR1 SNHLY and CDR2 FYNNEI. The CDR3 spans 13 residues. The V end lost 9 bases, the J end lost 0 bases, and 11 bases lay between the germline ends.